Here is one T cell receptor (beta chain) with its context. Antigen unknown. Stated treatment: approximately 9-day PBMC culture with coronavirus spike peptide pools or control peptides (ViraFEST assay). The unexposed donor provided CD4+ T cells, which were taken before the COVID-19 pandemic (2011-2018). The study sequenced cultured CD4+ T cell DNA using the Oncomine TCR Beta short-read assay. TCRdb re-analysed the PCR reads in MiXCR, keeping a single row per CDR3 protein. The data contain roughly 5,000 distinct CDR3 sequences, roughly three fifths of them singletons. This record belongs to a study of vaccination and CD4 T cells after COVID-19. Study-level background: Researchers treated cells with overlapping spike peptides taken from SARS-CoV-2, HCoV-NL63, HCoV-OC43 and HCoV-229E.

CDR1 is MNHEY and CDR2 is SVGEGT in the germline V gene. Trimming took 2 bases from V and 11 from J; bases not matched to a gene: 9. The CDR3 runs to 13 residues. The V gene is TRBV6-2 or TRBV6-3, the J gene TRBJ2-7; 7 bases align to TRBD1. This clonotype originated in a human donor in good health. Material: CD4+ T cells from blood, cultured in vitro. CDR3 region: CASSYPGTAREYF. The CDR3 bases are TGTGCCAGCAGTTACCCCGGGACAGCCCGCGAGTACTTC.